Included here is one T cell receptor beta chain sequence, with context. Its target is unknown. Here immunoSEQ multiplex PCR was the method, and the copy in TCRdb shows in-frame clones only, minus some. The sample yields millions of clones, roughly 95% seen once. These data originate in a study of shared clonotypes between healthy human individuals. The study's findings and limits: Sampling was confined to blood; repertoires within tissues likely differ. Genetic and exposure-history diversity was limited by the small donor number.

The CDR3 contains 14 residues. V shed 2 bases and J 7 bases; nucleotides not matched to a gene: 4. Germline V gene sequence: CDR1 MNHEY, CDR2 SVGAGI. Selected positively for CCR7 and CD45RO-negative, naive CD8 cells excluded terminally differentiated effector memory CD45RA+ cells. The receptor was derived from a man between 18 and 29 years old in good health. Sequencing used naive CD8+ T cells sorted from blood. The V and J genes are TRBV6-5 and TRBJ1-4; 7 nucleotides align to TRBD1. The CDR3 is CASSYDREVEKLFF. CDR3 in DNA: TGTGCCAGCAGTTACGACAGGGAAGTTGAAAAACTGTTTTTT.